These 10 T cell receptor beta chains share one sample of origin, sequenced in a study of tumor-infiltrating lymphocytes in oesophageal squamous cell carcinoma. TCRdb processed the PCR reads anew with MiXCR; each CDR3 protein has one entry. Altogether fewer than 15,000 distinct CDR3 sequences are present, 51% being singletons, with the ten largest covering 9% to 14%. Sequencing was carried out using blood. The source is a female donor with esophageal squamous cell carcinoma.

V and J are TRBV7-4 and TRBJ2-7; D might be TRBD1 or TRBD2, each matching 6 bases. The J call may not be correct, given that the DNA end is closer to TRBJ2-5. Germline lookup yields CDR1 SGHVT and CDR2 SQSDAQ. This CDR3 is 15 amino acids long. CDR3 region: CASSSPPQGRETQYF. CDR3 bases: TGTGCCAGCAGCTCCCCTCCGCAGGGGAGGGAGACCCAGTACTTC.

This chain joins TRBV7-9 and TRBJ2-4; D could derive from TRBD1 or TRBD2 (6 bases each). Between the trimmed V and J ends, which lost 4 bases and 9 bases, there was a span of 13 bases. CDR1 and CDR2 from the germline V gene are SEHNR and FQNEAQ (reference sequence). The CDR3 consists of 13 residues. The CDR3 DNA sequence: TGTGCCAGCAGCTGGGCCGGAGGGGGCATTCAGTACTTC. Encoded protein: CASSWAGGGIQYF. Variable domain in full (rest from reference TRBV7-9 and TRBJ2-4): DTGVSQNPRHKITKRGQNVTFRCDPISEHNRLYWYRQTLGQGPEFLTYFQNEAQLEKSRLLSDRFSAERPKGSFSTLEIQRTEQGDSAMYLCASSWAGGGIQYFGAGTRLSVL.

This clonotype was picked up many times. This may be a read error, as it is one base from a much larger clone. The V and J genes are TRBV10-2 and TRBJ2-5; D not resolved. Germline V CDR1 and CDR2: WSHSY, SAAADI. This CDR3 region has 11 residues. V lost 8 bases to trimming and J lost 11 bases, with 15 bases between them. The CDR3 DNA follows: TGCGCCAGCGAAGGCTACAATGAGCAGTACTTC. Translating it yields CASEGYNEQYF.

The chain links TRBV7-2 to TRBJ2-7, with a weak D call TRBD2 (5 bases). The J call may be faulty, since TRBJ2-5 better matches the DNA end. The CDR3 length is 14 residues. Germline values: CDR1 SGHTA, CDR2 FQGNSA. DNA of the CDR3: TGTGCCAGCAGCGCAGGACTCCGAAGGGAGACCCAGTACTTC. This codes for CASSAGLRRETQYF.

This clonotype was detected only a few times. V gene TRBV7-2 combines with J gene TRBJ2-7; 15 bases match TRBD2. The CDR3 consists of 16 residues. V shed 1 base, J shed 4 bases, and the junction held 2 bases outside the gene matches. Germline V gives CDR1 SGHTA, CDR2 FQGNSA. CDR3 DNA sequence: TGTGCCAGCAGCTTAGGGACTAGCGGGAGGGGGTACGAGCAGTACTTC. It translates to CASSLGTSGRGYEQYF. Using reference TRBV7-2 and TRBJ2-7 for the parts outside the CDR3, the full variable domain is GAGVSQSPSNKVTEKGKDVELRCDPISGHTALYWYRQSLGQGLEFLIYFQGNSAPDKSGLPSDRFSAERTGGSVSTLTIQRTQQEDSAVYLCASSLGTSGRGYEQYFGPGTRLTVT.

This clonotype was seen just once. The chain uses TRBV7-3 and TRBJ2-4; D possibly matches TRBD1 or TRBD2 (6 bases each). The J call could be wrong; TRBJ2-1 is a better fit for the DNA end. The CDR3 runs to 14 residues. CDR1 and CDR2 (germline): SGHTA, FQGTGA. The CDR3 DNA follows: TGTGCCAGCAGCTTTTCGGGGGCCTCGGGTGAGCAGTTCTTC. It yields the protein CASSFSGASGEQFF.

Concerning this clonotype: A read error may explain this, as a much larger clone is one base away. The DNA for the CDR3 is TGTGCCAGCAGCCGCAGCCCCCAAACTGGGGAGCAGTTCTTC. Translated: CASSRSPQTGEQFF. This chain joins TRBV6-1 and TRBJ2-1; D remains ambiguous. Trimming cost V 6 bases and J 10 bases, with 19 bases left between them. This CDR3 spans 14 amino acids. Germline V CDR1 and CDR2: MNHNS, SASEGT.

Notes on this clonotype: In this CDR3 the conserved last residue, phenylalanine or tryptophan, is missing, so a read error is likely. The limits of the CDR3 on the DNA are not certain, so only TCRdb's listed CDR3 is given. The V call is TRBV24-1, the J call TRBJ2-7; TRBD2, the table's D call, was not compared with the DNA. From germline, CDR1 is KGHDR and CDR2 SFDVKD. The CDR3 extends over 11 residues, inclusive of both ends. The CDR3 spells CATSDAPGLAG.

The DNA for the CDR3 is TGCGCCAGCAGCCAAGCCCTCACAGCTAACTATGGCTACACCTTC. This sequence encodes CASSQALTANYGYTF. This chain uses TRBV4-1 with TRBJ1-2; D ambiguous. CDR1 MGHRA and CDR2 YSYEKL come from the germline V gene. The V end lost 1 base, the J end lost 0 bases, and 9 bases lay between the germline ends. This CDR3 spans 15 amino acids.

This clonotype was recorded a few times. A much larger clonotype is one base distant, so this may be a read error. This chain joins TRBV5-1 and TRBJ2-4; maybe TRBD1 (5 bases). Trimming took off 1 base at V and 13 bases at J, with 15 bases between the two ends. Germline-derived CDR1 and CDR2 are SGHRS and YFSETQ. This CDR3 has 13 residues. CDR3 amino acids: CASSLTGYNEQYF. The CDR3 bases are TGCGCCAGCAGCTTGACAGGTTACAATGAGCAGTACTTC. Full variable domain (remainder filled in from reference TRBV5-1 and TRBJ2-4): KAGVTQTPRYLIKTRGQQVTLSCSPISGHRSVSWYQQTPGQGLQFLFEYFSETQRNKGNFPGRFSGRQFSNSRSEMNVSTLELGDSALYLCASSLTGYNEQYFGAGTRLSVL.